A selection of T cell receptor beta chains follows, all from one sample in a study of blood T cell repertoires in COVID-19. Only in-frame clones appear in the TCRdb table, and some are missing; sequencing was by immunoSEQ multiplex PCR. This sample carries roughly 250,000 clones, around 84% of them seen once, and the ten largest clones take about 1.6%. Material: PBMCs or T cells enriched from blood (not recorded which). These receptors were obtained from a woman between 45 and 65 years old who had recovered from COVID-19. Both conserved end residues are part of each CDR3. D genes are given only for firm matches. Size is omitted from some rows. Given values are once, few, many or a class for expanded clones.

j_gene | v_gene | len | d_gene | abundance | CDR3nt | CDR3aa
TRBJ2-1 | TRBV27 | 18 | NA | NA | TGTGCCAGCAGTTCTCACGCTCACGGGGGGCGATGGGCCAATGAGCAGTTCTTC | CASSSHAHGGRWANEQFF
TRBJ2-2 | TRBV7-3 | 14 | TRBD2 | NA | TGTGCCAGCAGCCCGGGAACTAGCGGCGGGGAGCTGTTTTTT | CASSPGTSGGELFF
TRBJ2-2 | TRBV28 | 13 | TRBD2 | NA | TGTGCCAGCAATAACGGGAGGGACGGGGAGCTGTTTTTT | CASNNGRDGELFF
TRBJ1-5 | TRBV18 | 13 | NA | NA | TGTGCCAGCTCACCTGAGAGCAATCAGCCCCAGCATTTT | CASSPESNQPQHF
TRBJ2-5 | TRBV28 | 16 | NA | NA | TGTGCCAGCAGGAAGGGGGCGGGAAGGGGGCAAGAGACCCAGTACTTC | CASRKGAGRGQETQYF
TRBJ1-2 | TRBV13 | 13 | TRBD1 | NA | TGTGCCAGCAGCCCGGGACAGGGCTATGGCTACACCTTC | CASSPGQGYGYTF
TRBJ2-7 | TRBV18 | 14 | NA | NA | TGTGCCAGCTCACCGACAGGTATAAGCTACGAGCAGTACTTC | CASSPTGISYEQYF
TRBJ1-2 | TRBV6-6 | 12 | NA | NA | TGTGCCAGCAGTTCAACGGGCTATGGCTACACCTTC | CASSSTGYGYTF
TRBJ2-1 | TRBV5-5 | 15 | TRBD2 | NA | TGTGCCAGCAGCTTGTTGTCAGGGAGGGACGATGAGCAGTTCTTC | CASSLLSGRDDEQFF
TRBJ1-2 | TRBV28 | 16 | TRBD1 | NA | TGTGCCAGCACGGTTGGGTCGGGACAGGGGGCTTATGGCTACACCTTC | CASTVGSGQGAYGYTF
TRBJ1-1 | TRBV27 | 14 | TRBD1 | NA | TGTGCCAGCAGCCCCAGGGGGCTGAACACTGAAGCTTTCTTT | CASSPRGLNTEAFF
TRBJ1-1 | TRBV30 | 18 | TRBD1 | NA | TGTGCCTGGAGGAATCAACAGGGGTGGGTCGGTCCGAACACTGAAGCTTTCTTT | CAWRNQQGWVGPNTEAFF
TRBJ2-3 | TRBV14 | 17 | TRBD2 | once | TGTGCCAGCAGCCAAGATAAGGGGACTAGCGGGATAGATACGCAGTATTTT | CASSQDKGTSGIDTQYF
TRBJ1-1 | TRBV7-9 | 14 | NA | NA | TGTGCCAGCAGCTCCTCGGGGGTCGGCACTGAAGCTTTCTTT | CASSSSGVGTEAFF
TRBJ1-5 | TRBV6-5 | 15 | TRBD1 | NA | TGTACCAGCAGTCCCGGGACAGTTCCGAATCAGCCCCAGCATTTT | CTSSPGTVPNQPQHF
TRBJ2-7 | TRBV2 | 13 | NA | NA | TGTGCCAGCTCCGGCGGCGGCTCCTACGAGCAGTACTTC | CASSGGGSYEQYF
TRBJ1-4 | TRBV7-9 | 12 | NA | NA | TGTGCCAGCAGCCCATTGAGTGAAAAACTGTTTTTT | CASSPLSEKLFF
TRBJ2-1 | TRBV5-1 | 14 | NA | NA | TGCGCCAGCAGCTTGCCAGGCCATTACAATGAGCAGTTCTTC | CASSLPGHYNEQFF
TRBJ1-1 | TRBV6-5 | 13 | NA | NA | TGTGCCACCACCGACAGGCCGAACACTGAAGCTTTCTTT | CATTDRPNTEAFF
TRBJ1-1 | TRBV5-1 | 17 | TRBD1 | NA | TGCGCCAGCAGCTTGGGGCCGGCAGGGGGCAGGAACACTGAAGCTTTCTTT | CASSLGPAGGRNTEAFF
TRBJ1-4 | TRBV28 | 14 | NA | NA | TGTGCCAGCAGTTTGTTCAGGGAAAATGAAAAACTGTTTTTT | CASSLFRENEKLFF
TRBJ1-3 | TRBV5-1 | 15 | NA | NA | TGCGCCAGCAGCTTGGGCCACAGCTCTGGAAACACCATATATTTT | CASSLGHSSGNTIYF
TRBJ2-1 | TRBV3-1/TRBV3-2 | 16 | NA | NA | TGTGCCAGCAGCCAAGTCACGGGAACCCTTAACAATGAGCAGTTCTTC | CASSQVTGTLNNEQFF
TRBJ2-3 | TRBV2 | 15 | TRBD2 | NA | TGTGCCAGCAAAACTAGCGGGAGTTTGTCCGGAACGCAGTATTTT | CASKTSGSLSGTQYF
TRBJ2-2 | TRBV5-1 | 16 | NA | NA | TGCGCCAGCAGCTTGGTAGCAGGGGATCTCACCGGGGAGCTGTTTTTT | CASSLVAGDLTGELFF
TRBJ1-1 | TRBV30 | 13 | TRBD1 | once | TGTGCCGGACGTACAGGGGTGAACACTGAAGCTTTCTTT | CAGRTGVNTEAFF
TRBJ2-5 | TRBV7-9 | 12 | NA | NA | TGTGCCAGCAGCCCCCCTTCGGAGACCCAGTACTTC | CASSPPSETQYF
TRBJ1-1 | TRBV11-2 | 14 | NA | NA | TGTGCCAGCAGCTTAGAGGGGGGGAACACTGAAGCTTTCTTT | CASSLEGGNTEAFF
TRBJ2-7 | TRBV9 | 14 | TRBD1 | NA | TGTGCCAGCAGCGTAGCCGGGACAGGGATCGAGCAGTACTTC | CASSVAGTGIEQYF
TRBJ2-5 | TRBV3-1/TRBV3-2 | 14 | NA | NA | TGTGCCAGCAGCCAAGGGACAGACCGACGGACCCAGTACTTC | CASSQGTDRRTQYF
TRBJ1-2 | TRBV4-2 | 15 | NA | NA | TGTGCCAGCAGCCAAGTTGGCAGGACAAACTATGGCTACACCTTC | CASSQVGRTNYGYTF
TRBJ2-3 | TRBV7-6 | 14 | TRBD2 | once | TGTGCCAGCAGCTTAGGCGGGAGCTTAGATACGCAGTATTTT | CASSLGGSLDTQYF
TRBJ1-1 | TRBV28 | 15 | NA | NA | TGTGCCAGCAGTGTCTCAGAAGATTCAGGACTTGAAGCTTTCTTT | CASSVSEDSGLEAFF
TRBJ1-4 | TRBV10-3 | 15 | NA | NA | TGTGCCATCAGTGGAACAGCCGGGGGGGATGAAAAACTGTTTTTT | CAISGTAGGDEKLFF
TRBJ2-7 | TRBV28 | 14 | TRBD2 | NA | TGTGCCAGCAGTAAACGGACTAGCGGCTACGAGCAGTACTTC | CASSKRTSGYEQYF
TRBJ1-1 | TRBV4-2 | 14 | NA | NA | TGTGCCAGCAGCCAATCCTCAGGAGGCACTGAAGCTTTCTTT | CASSQSSGGTEAFF
TRBJ2-2 | TRBV5-4 | 18 | TRBD2 | NA | TGTGCCAGCAGCTTGGGACTAGCGGGAGAGTCGGTCACCGGGGAGCTGTTTTTT | CASSLGLAGESVTGELFF
TRBJ2-1 | TRBV11-3 | 14 | TRBD1 | few | TGTGCCAGCAGCCAGGACAGGGGGCGCGATGAGCAGTTCTTC | CASSQDRGRDEQFF
TRBJ2-5 | TRBV9 | 15 | TRBD2 | NA | TGTGCCAGCAGCGCCGGACTAGCGGGACAAGAGACCCAGTACTTC | CASSAGLAGQETQYF
TRBJ2-7 | TRBV9 | 14 | NA | NA | TGTGCCAGCAGCCCTCGAGGTTGGGAGAGCCCCCCTCTTTTC | CASSPRGWESPPLF
TRBJ2-3 | TRBV7-9 | 16 | TRBD1 | NA | TGTGCCAGCAGCTTTTCGGGACAGGGGTTCACAGATACGCAGTATTTT | CASSFSGQGFTDTQYF
TRBJ1-5 | TRBV5-6 | 15 | TRBD1 | NA | TGTGCCAGCAGCCAAACCGGGACAGGGAACCAGCCCCAGCATTTT | CASSQTGTGNQPQHF
TRBJ1-1 | TRBV7-9 | 13 | NA | few | TGTGCCAGCAGCTCCACAGTGAACACTGAAGCTTTCTTT | CASSSTVNTEAFF
TRBJ2-4 | TRBV19 | 17 | TRBD1 | few | TGTGCCAGTAGTATAAGGGGACAGGTACTAGGCAAAAACATTCAGTACTTC | CASSIRGQVLGKNIQYF
TRBJ1-2 | TRBV6-5 | 14 | NA | NA | TGTGCCATCCGGCCCCTGAGCGAGCTCTATGGCTACACCTTC | CAIRPLSELYGYTF
TRBJ1-3 | TRBV3-1/TRBV3-2 | 15 | NA | NA | TGTGCCAGCAGCCAAGTGGGAGACTCTGGAAACACCATATATTTT | CASSQVGDSGNTIYF
TRBJ1-1 | TRBV5-5 | 17 | TRBD1 | NA | TGTGCCAGCAGCCCCGGACTTGGCGGGACAGATAACACTGAAGCTTTCTTT | CASSPGLGGTDNTEAFF
TRBJ2-1 | TRBV24-1 | 15 | NA | few | TGTGCCACCAGTGATCCCCTCGACTCGTACAATGAGCAGTTCTTC | CATSDPLDSYNEQFF
TRBJ2-2 | TRBV19 | 15 | TRBD2 | NA | TGTGCCAGTACAAGACTAGCGGGAAACACCGGGGAGCTGTTTTTT | CASTRLAGNTGELFF
TRBJ2-1 | TRBV27 | 15 | TRBD2 | few | TGTGCCAGCAGCACACACCGCGGGAGAGGAAGTGAGCAGTTCTTC | CASSTHRGRGSEQFF
TRBJ1-5 | TRBV5-5 | 12 | NA | NA | TGTGCCAGCAGCTTGCCGGATCAGCCCCAGCATTTT | CASSLPDQPQHF
TRBJ2-1 | TRBV27 | 15 | TRBD2 | NA | TGTGCCAGCAGTACCGGACTAGCGGGAGGCAATGAGCAGTTCTTC | CASSTGLAGGNEQFF
TRBJ2-3 | TRBV27 | 15 | NA | NA | TGTGCCAGCAGTTCCCCGGGACTTTACACAGATACGCAGTATTTT | CASSSPGLYTDTQYF